These 17 T cell receptor beta chains originate from one sample sequenced in a study of blood T cell repertoires in COVID-19. Libraries were prepared by immunoSEQ multiplex PCR; TCRdb keeps only in-frame clonotypes and omits some of them. The sample lists 150,000 to 200,000 clones, about 88% occurring once. The sequenced sample consisted of peripheral blood. All receptors derive from a man aged 50 or older who had recovered from COVID-19.

This rearrangement joins TRBV5-4 to TRBJ2-5; tentatively, D is TRBD2 (6 bases). Germline V lookup: CDR1 SGHNT, CDR2 YYREEE (reference sequence). The CDR3 consists of 16 residues. The V and J ends lost 0 bases and 0 bases respectively, with 12 bases between them. CDR3 region: CASSLAWASDQETQYF. For the CDR3, the DNA is TGTGCCAGCAGCTTGGCCTGGGCTAGCGACCAAGAGACCCAGTACTTC.

This chain's CDR3 is CASSFGGSSYNEQFF. The DNA for the CDR3 is TGTGCCAGCAGCTTTGGGGGGAGCTCCTACAATGAGCAGTTCTTC. The chain is built from TRBV5-5 and TRBJ2-1, with D possibly matching TRBD2 (6 bases). The V end lost 2 bases, the J end lost 0 bases, and 9 bases lay between the germline ends. Germline lookup yields CDR1 SGHKS and CDR2 YYEKEE (reference sequence). This CDR3 region has 15 residues.

The rearrangement uses TRBV3-1 (or the pseudogene TRBV3-2) and TRBJ1-3, with D tentatively TRBD1 (6 bases). V was clipped by 2 bases and J by 0 bases, with 11 bases between them. This CDR3 contains 16 residues. Germline-derived CDR1 and CDR2 are LGHDT and YNNKEL (reference sequence). CDR3 bases: TGTGCCAGCAGCCAAACAGGGTCAAGCTCTGGAAACACCATATATTTT. Protein: CASSQTGSSSGNTIYF.

The V call is TRBV19, the J call TRBJ2-3, with D perhaps TRBD2 (6 bases). Germline assignment: CDR1 LNHDA and CDR2 SQIVND (reference sequence). With 0 bases removed from V and 0 bases from J, the gap between germline ends came to 16 bases. The CDR3 runs to 18 residues. The CDR3 nucleotides read TGTGCCAGTAGTATAGAAGGTGGAGGGCACCAAAGCACAGATACGCAGTATTTT. The encoded protein is CASSIEGGGHQSTDTQYF.

The rearrangement uses TRBV6-5 and TRBJ2-7; 9 bases are shared with TRBD2. The germline gives CDR1 MNHEY, CDR2 SVGAGI. This CDR3 has 15 residues. J was trimmed by 4 bases and V by 1 base; bases with no gene match: 5. CDR3 protein: CASSYLASGMYEQYF. DNA for the CDR3: TGTGCCAGCAGTTACTTGGCTAGCGGGATGTACGAGCAGTACTTC.

The chain employs TRBV5-1 and TRBJ2-3, with D perhaps matching TRBD2 (6 bases). The germline gives CDR1 SGHRS, CDR2 YFSETQ. Deletions cut 1 base from V and 2 bases from J, with 17 bases between. This CDR3 region has 17 residues. The CDR3 region is CASSLPGRRGLTDTQYF. In DNA form, the CDR3 reads TGCGCCAGCAGCTTGCCGGGTAGGCGGGGACTCACAGATACGCAGTATTTT.

The rearrangement links TRBV6-6 to TRBJ1-1; D uncertain. CDR1 and CDR2 (germline): MNHNY, SVGAGI (reference sequence). Trimming stripped 2 bases from V and 7 bases from J, with 14 bases between. The length of the CDR3 is 14 residues. CDR3 DNA: TGTGCCAGCAGTTACGACTACTCCTTAAATGAAGCTTTCTTT. Translation gives CASSYDYSLNEAFF.

The chain combines TRBV11-2 with TRBJ2-7; the D gene is possibly TRBD2 (6 bases). There are 15 residues in the CDR3. Germline assignment: CDR1 SGHAT and CDR2 FQNNGV. Trimming cost V 0 bases and J 2 bases, with 11 bases left between them. The CDR3 is CASSLDRSSAYEQYF. CDR3 nucleotides: TGTGCCAGCAGCTTAGATCGCTCTAGCGCCTACGAGCAGTACTTC.

The chain combines TRBV5-6 with TRBJ1-2; 7 bases match TRBD1. Germline trimming cut 2 bases from V and 8 bases from J; bases unmatched to any gene: 6. Germline V gives CDR1 SGHDT, CDR2 YYEEEE. The CDR3 runs to 13 residues. The CDR3, as DNA: TGTGCCAGCAGCTTTTATGACAGGGTAGGCTACACCTTC. It encodes CASSFYDRVGYTF.

The chain couples TRBV28 to TRBJ1-6, with 7 positions matching TRBD1. Germline CDR1 is MDHEN and CDR2 is SYDVKM. The CDR3 spans 16 residues. The V segment lost 6 bases and the J segment 0 bases; nucleotides outside the gene matches: 5. CDR3 sequence: CASRVTGSSYNSPLHF. CDR3 DNA sequence: TGTGCCAGCAGGGTGACAGGGAGCTCCTATAATTCACCCCTCCACTTT.

The chain joins TRBV28 to TRBJ1-4; D remains unclear. The ends were cut back, 2 bases at V and 8 bases at J, with 15 bases in the middle. CDR1 is MDHEN and CDR2 is SYDVKM in the germline V gene. The length of the CDR3 is 15 residues. CDR3 protein: CASSLGGTSREKLFF. The CDR3 nucleotides read TGTGCCAGCAGTTTAGGTGGTACATCGAGGGAAAAACTGTTTTTT.

CDR3 sequence (DNA): TGCGCCAGCAGCCCTATGAGCGGGAGGCTGGACGAGCAGTACTTC. This sequence encodes CASSPMSGRLDEQYF. V and J are TRBV5-1 and TRBJ2-7, with 9 bases fitting TRBD2. This CDR3 has 15 amino acids. CDR1 is SGHRS, CDR2 YFSETQ, per germline. Trimming removed 4 bases from V and 5 bases from J; junction bases left unmatched: 10.

Concerning this clone itself: At one boundary the junction diverges from the germline segment, which might be a read error. The chain combines TRBV18 with TRBJ1-1; TRBD1 might be the D (5 bases). There are 15 residues in the CDR3. CDR1 and CDR2 from the germline V gene are KGHSH and LQKENI. Written as DNA, the CDR3 is TGTGCCAGCTCCCCACCGGGGGGGTCGAACACTGAAGCTTTCTTT. The encoded protein is CASSPPGGSNTEAFF. Full variable domain (missing parts from reference TRBV18 and TRBJ1-1): NAGVMQNPRHLVRRRGQEARLRCSPMKGHSHVYWYRQLPEEGLKFMVYLQKENIIDESGMPKERFSAEFPKEGPSILRIQQVVRGDSAAYFCASSPPGGSNTEAFFGQGTRLTVV.

This chain connects TRBV6-5 to TRBJ1-4, with no clear D. The CDR3 runs to 15 residues. Germline CDR1 is MNHEY and CDR2 is SVGAGI. Deletions cut 5 bases from V and 0 bases from J, with 10 bases between. As DNA, the CDR3 is TGTGCCAGCAGTAAAACAGATGCAACTAATGAAAAACTGTTTTTT. Translation gives CASSKTDATNEKLFF.

This rearrangement joins TRBV5-1 to TRBJ2-1; 9 bases are shared with TRBD2. V dropped 3 bases and J dropped 1; count of bases not matched to a gene: 8. The CDR3 extends over 17 amino acids. Germline lookup yields CDR1 SGHRS and CDR2 YFSETQ. CDR3 amino acids: CASSSSTSGSSYNEQFF. The CDR3 DNA sequence: TGCGCCAGCAGCTCTTCGACTAGCGGATCTTCCTACAATGAGCAGTTCTTC. Filled out from reference TRBV5-1 and TRBJ2-1, the complete variable domain reads KAGVTQTPRYLIKTRGQQVTLSCSPISGHRSVSWYQQTPGQGLQFLFEYFSETQRNKGNFPGRFSGRQFSNSRSEMNVSTLELGDSALYLCASSSSTSGSSYNEQFFGPGTRLTVL.

The gene calls are TRBV3-1 (or the pseudogene TRBV3-2) and TRBJ2-7; 12 positions match TRBD2. CDR3 length: 14 amino acids. In germline, CDR1 is LGHDT, CDR2 YNNKEL (reference sequence). Trimming took 6 bases from V and 4 from J; bases not matched to a gene: 4. CDR3 protein: CASSRTSGIYEQYF. CDR3 nucleotides: TGTGCCAGCAGTCGGACTAGCGGGATATACGAGCAGTACTTC.

This clone was counted between two and nine times. The chain combines TRBV4-3 with TRBJ1-2; D remains unclear. This CDR3 region has 15 residues. The germline V gene has CDR1 LGHNA and CDR2 YSLEER. V gave up 1 base and J gave up 0 bases, with 9 bases separating them. For the CDR3, the DNA is TGCGCCAGCAGCCAAGCTGTCACTACTAACTATGGCTACACCTTC. Encoded protein: CASSQAVTTNYGYTF.